The rows below give T cell receptor beta chains drawn from one sample of a study of early T cells in non-severe SARS-CoV-2 infection. TCRdb reprocessed the 5' RACE reads via MiXCR and lists one record per CDR3 protein. The sample includes around 20,000 distinct CDR3 sequences, 4% to 5.5% seen only once; the top ten take approximately 5%. Specimen: whole blood. The source is an adult who was a healthcare worker with PCR-confirmed SARS-CoV-2 infection or an uninfected control (not recorded which). Both conserved end residues are part of each CDR3. Each record gives: D gene, V gene, J gene, clone size, CDR3 protein, CDR3 DNA. D genes are given only for firm matches. Not every row has a clone size; where given, it reads once, few, many or a size class.

-	TRBV7-3	TRBJ2-1	many	CASSWTTSSYNEQFF	TGTGCCAGCAGCTGGACGACATCCTCCTACAATGAGCAGTTCTTC
-	TRBV9	TRBJ2-7	many	CASSVDPWDGEQYF	TGTGCCAGCAGCGTAGACCCCTGGGACGGCGAGCAGTACTTC
-	TRBV12-2	TRBJ2-3	many	CASRLGTSGGADTQYF	TGTGCAAGTCGCTTAGGGACTAGCGGGGGGGCAGATACGCAGTATTTT
TRBD2	TRBV7-2	TRBJ2-1	many	CASSLVASGGTNEQFF	TGTGCCAGCAGCTTAGTAGCTAGCGGGGGGACAAATGAGCAGTTCTTC
TRBD1	TRBV5-1	TRBJ1-5	many	CASSWTGDQPQHF	TGCGCCAGCAGCTGGACAGGGGATCAGCCCCAGCATTTT
TRBD1	TRBV6-2/TRBV6-3	TRBJ1-1	many	CASSPPDRAAFF	TGTGCCAGCAGCCCACCGGACAGGGCGGCTTTCTTT
-	TRBV6-5	TRBJ2-2	many	CASSYSAVNTGELFF	TGTGCCAGCAGTTACTCGGCAGTGAACACCGGGGAGCTGTTTTTT
-	TRBV24-1	TRBJ2-2	few	CATSSALDTGELFF	TGTGCCACCAGCTCGGCACTAGACACCGGGGAGCTGTTTTTT
-	TRBV24-1	TRBJ2-1	many	CATSDGATYNEQFF	TGTGCCACCAGTGATGGTGCTACCTACAATGAGCAGTTCTTC
TRBD2	TRBV10-3	TRBJ2-7	many	CAISTGTSGEEQYF	TGTGCCATCAGTACCGGGACTAGCGGGGAAGAGCAGTACTTC
TRBD2	TRBV11-2	TRBJ2-3	-	CASSPRGAGGPDTQYF	TGTGCCAGCAGCCCCCGTGGAGCGGGAGGGCCAGATACGCAGTATTTT
-	TRBV11-2	TRBJ2-5	-	CASSLMETQYF	TGTGCCAGCAGCTTGATGGAGACCCAGTACTTC
-	TRBV29-1	TRBJ2-7	many	CSVDSGEDEQYF	TGCAGCGTTGATTCAGGGGAGGACGAGCAGTACTTC
-	TRBV12-2	TRBJ2-1	few	CASRLGAPNEQFF	TGTGCAAGTCGCTTGGGCGCGCCTAATGAGCAGTTCTTC
-	TRBV14	TRBJ1-3	few	CASSRSGHSGNTIYF	TGTGCCAGCAGTCGAAGCGGACACTCTGGAAACACCATATATTTT
-	TRBV6-2/TRBV6-3	TRBJ2-7	-	CASSSGFSYEQYF	TGTGCCAGCAGTTCTGGGTTCTCCTACGAGCAGTACTTC
TRBD1	TRBV2	TRBJ2-3	few	CASSSSGQSSDTQYF	TGTGCCAGCAGCTCCTCGGGACAGTCGTCAGATACGCAGTATTTT
-	TRBV5-4	TRBJ2-3	medium-sized	CASSLRGEPPRTDTQYF	TGTGCCAGCAGCCTACGTGGGGAGCCCCCACGCACAGATACGCAGTATTTT
-	TRBV29-1	TRBJ1-1	few	CSVSPPGAGTEAFF	TGCAGCGTCTCACCCCCAGGAGCCGGCACTGAAGCTTTCTTT
-	TRBV7-8	TRBJ2-7	medium-sized	CASSLRAGREQYF	TGTGCCAGCAGCTTACGGGCGGGGCGTGAGCAGTACTTC
-	TRBV7-8	TRBJ1-1	-	CASSLRRIGTEAFF	TGTGCCAGCAGCTTACGTCGAATCGGCACTGAAGCTTTCTTT
TRBD1	TRBV19	TRBJ1-5	many	CASRSTGAYNQPQHF	TGTGCCAGTCGATCGACAGGGGCATACAATCAGCCCCAGCATTTT
TRBD1	TRBV12-3/TRBV12-4	TRBJ1-4	many	CASRRRTGGYEKLFF	TGTGCCAGCAGGCGTCGGACAGGGGGATATGAAAAACTGTTTTTT
TRBD1	TRBV29-1	TRBJ1-1	many	CSVADTGGNTEAFF	TGCAGCGTTGCCGATACAGGGGGTAACACTGAAGCTTTCTTT
-	TRBV20-1	TRBJ2-1	many	CSATRPVGGINEQFF	TGCAGTGCTACACGACCGGTAGGGGGGATCAATGAGCAGTTCTTC
-	TRBV29-1	TRBJ2-5	-	CSVVGSYGPAETQYF	TGCAGCGTTGTTGGGTCGTACGGCCCCGCCGAGACCCAGTACTTC
-	TRBV4-3	TRBJ2-6	few	CASSQGLRGLLANVLTF	TGCGCCAGCAGCCAAGGGTTAAGAGGGCTCCTGGCCAACGTCCTGACTTTC
-	TRBV2	TRBJ1-3	few	CASSEGQARDTIYF	TGTGCCAGCAGTGAAGGGCAAGCTCGGGACACCATATATTTT
-	TRBV12-3/TRBV12-4	TRBJ1-2	many	CASSFSGAGNYGYTF	TGTGCCAGCAGTTTTAGCGGGGCAGGGAACTATGGCTACACCTTC
-	TRBV29-1	TRBJ2-3	many	CSVERDTQYF	TGCAGCGTTGAACGAGATACGCAGTATTTT
-	TRBV3-1	TRBJ2-7	many	CASSQTRSEQYF	TGTGCCAGCAGCCAAACTAGAAGCGAGCAGTACTTC
-	TRBV18	TRBJ2-3	many	CASSPPGFTDTQYF	TGTGCCAGCTCACCTCCTGGGTTCACAGATACGCAGTATTTT